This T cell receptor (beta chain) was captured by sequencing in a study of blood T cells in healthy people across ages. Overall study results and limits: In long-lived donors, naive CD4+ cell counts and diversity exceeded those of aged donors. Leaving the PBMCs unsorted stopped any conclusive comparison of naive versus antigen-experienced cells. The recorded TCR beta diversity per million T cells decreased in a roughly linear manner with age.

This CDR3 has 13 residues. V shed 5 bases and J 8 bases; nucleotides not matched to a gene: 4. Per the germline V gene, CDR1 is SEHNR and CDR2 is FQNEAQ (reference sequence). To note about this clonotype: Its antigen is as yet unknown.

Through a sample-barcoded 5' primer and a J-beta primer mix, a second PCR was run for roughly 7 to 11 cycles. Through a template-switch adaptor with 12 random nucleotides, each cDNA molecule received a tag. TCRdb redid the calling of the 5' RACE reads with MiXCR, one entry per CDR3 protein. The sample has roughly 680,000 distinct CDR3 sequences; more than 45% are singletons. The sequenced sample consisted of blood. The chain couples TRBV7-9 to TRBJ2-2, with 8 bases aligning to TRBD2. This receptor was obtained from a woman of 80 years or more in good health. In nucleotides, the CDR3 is TGTGCCAGCAGCGCCAGACTAGCGGGGGAGCTGTTTTTT. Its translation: CASSARLAGELFF.